This paragraph reports one TCR beta chain. The V and J ends lost 2 bases and 0 bases respectively, with 11 bases between them. Germline V CDR1 and CDR2: SEHNR, FQNEAQ (reference sequence). CDR3 length: 16 amino acids. This sample stems from a study of T-cell reconstitution after alpha-beta-depleted transplantation in children. During its preparation, the TCRbeta library received unique molecular identifiers. TCRdb reprocessed the PCR reads via MiXCR and lists one record per CDR3 protein. The repertoire holds roughly 300,000 distinct CDR3 sequences, with around 9.6% as singletons. The input for sequencing was PBMCs from the stem cell graft donor, taken from the stem cell graft. The receptor's source is a human donor who donated a stem cell graft to a child with SCID. The chain has TRBV7-9 and TRBJ2-1; possibly TRBD1 for D (5 bases). The CDR3 is CASSLYTGNSYNEQFF. The CDR3 DNA reads TGTGCCAGCAGCTTATATACAGGAAACTCCTACAATGAGCAGTTCTTC.